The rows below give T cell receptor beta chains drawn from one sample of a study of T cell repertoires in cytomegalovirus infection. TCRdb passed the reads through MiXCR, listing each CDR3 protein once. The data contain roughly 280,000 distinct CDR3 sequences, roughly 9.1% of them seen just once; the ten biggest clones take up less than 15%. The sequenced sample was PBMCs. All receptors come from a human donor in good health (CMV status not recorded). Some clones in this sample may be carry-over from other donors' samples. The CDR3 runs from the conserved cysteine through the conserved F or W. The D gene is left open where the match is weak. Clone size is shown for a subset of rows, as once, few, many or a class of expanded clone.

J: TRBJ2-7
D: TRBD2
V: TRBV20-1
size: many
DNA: TGCAGTGCTAGTTGGACTAGCGGCTACGAGCAGTACTTC
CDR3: CSASWTSGYEQYF

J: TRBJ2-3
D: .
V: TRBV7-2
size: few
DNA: TGTGCCAGCAGCTCCTCCCGGGGTTCCACAGATACGCAGTATTTT
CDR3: CASSSSRGSTDTQYF

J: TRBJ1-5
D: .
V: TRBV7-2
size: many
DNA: TGTGCCAGCAGCTTCGGAGGGTGGGGCAATCAGCCCCAGCATTTT
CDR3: CASSFGGWGNQPQHF

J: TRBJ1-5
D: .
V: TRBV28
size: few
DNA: TGTGCCAGCAGTTATCCCCAGGGTCTATCGAATCAGCCCCAGCATTTT
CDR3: CASSYPQGLSNQPQHF

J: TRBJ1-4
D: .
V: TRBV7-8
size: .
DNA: TGTGCCAGCAGCTCAACCAGAGGCCGTGGTGAAAAACTGTTTTTT
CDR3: CASSSTRGRGEKLFF

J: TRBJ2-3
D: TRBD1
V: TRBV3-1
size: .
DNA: TGTGCCAGCAGCCAAGGGGACAGGGGGGTGTCAGATACGCAGTATTTT
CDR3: CASSQGDRGVSDTQYF

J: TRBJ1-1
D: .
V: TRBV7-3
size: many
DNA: TGTGCCAGCAGCTTCGCAGCCAACACTGAAGCTTTCTTT
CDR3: CASSFAANTEAFF

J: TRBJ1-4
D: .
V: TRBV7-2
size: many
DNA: TGTGCCAGCAGCTTAGCCGGCAGGGATGGTGAAAAACTGTTTTTT
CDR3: CASSLAGRDGEKLFF

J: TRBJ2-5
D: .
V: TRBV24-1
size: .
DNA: TGTGCCACCAGCGACAGTCTTAGAGAGACCCAGTACTTC
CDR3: CATSDSLRETQYF

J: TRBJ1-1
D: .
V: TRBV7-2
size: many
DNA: TGTGCCAGCACCCAACAGGGCTGGACTGAAGCTTTCTTT
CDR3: CASTQQGWTEAFF

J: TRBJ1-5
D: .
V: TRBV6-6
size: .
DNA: TGTGCCAGCAGTTACGGGACGGCGAACAATCAGCCCCAGCATTTT
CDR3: CASSYGTANNQPQHF

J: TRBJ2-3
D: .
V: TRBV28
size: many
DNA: TGTGCCAGCAGTTTTACCCCGCCGAGGAATACGCAGTATTTT
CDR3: CASSFTPPRNTQYF

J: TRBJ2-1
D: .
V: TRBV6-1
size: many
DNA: TGTGCCAGCGCGACAGGGCTCACTACTAGCGTCGGAGTTGGTGAGCAGTTCTTC
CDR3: CASATGLTTSVGVGEQFF

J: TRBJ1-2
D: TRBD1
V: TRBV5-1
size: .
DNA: TGCGCCAGCAGCTTGGCCCGACAGGGTGGCGGCTACACCTTC
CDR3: CASSLARQGGGYTF

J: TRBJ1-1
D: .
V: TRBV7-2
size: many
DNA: TGTGCCAGCAGCCTAATGAGAACGAAAGCTTTCTTT
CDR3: CASSLMRTKAFF

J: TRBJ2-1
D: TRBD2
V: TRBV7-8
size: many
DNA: TGTGCCAGCAGCTTAGGGGTGCTAGCGGGAGGGCCGGATGAGCAGTTCTTC
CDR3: CASSLGVLAGGPDEQFF

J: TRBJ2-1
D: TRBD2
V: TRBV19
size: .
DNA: TGTGCCAGTAGTATGCTTAGCGGGAGGCCGAACAATGAGCAGTTCTTC
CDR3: CASSMLSGRPNNEQFF

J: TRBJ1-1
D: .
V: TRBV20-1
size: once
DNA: TGCAGTGCTGGCGGTATGAACACTGAAGCTTTCTTT
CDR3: CSAGGMNTEAFF

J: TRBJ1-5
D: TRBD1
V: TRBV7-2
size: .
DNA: TGTGCCAGCAGCCGACAGGGTGGGCCCCAGCATTTT
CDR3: CASSRQGGPQHF

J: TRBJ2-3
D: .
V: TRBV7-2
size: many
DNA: TGTGCCAGCAGCTTCCAGCCAGGGACAGATACGCAGTATTTT
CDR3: CASSFQPGTDTQYF

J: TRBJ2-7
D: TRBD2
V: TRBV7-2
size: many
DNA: TGTGCCAGCAGCTCACAACCGGGACTAGCGGGAGGGCGATACGAGCAGTACTTC
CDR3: CASSSQPGLAGGRYEQYF

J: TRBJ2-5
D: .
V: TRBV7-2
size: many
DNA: TGTGCCAGCAGCTTACTGGCGGGTACCCAAGAGACCCAGTACTTC
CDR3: CASSLLAGTQETQYF

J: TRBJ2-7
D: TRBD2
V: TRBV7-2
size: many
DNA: TGTGCCAGCAGATTTAGCGGGGGGTTCAGCTCCTACGAGCAGTACTTC
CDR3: CASRFSGGFSSYEQYF

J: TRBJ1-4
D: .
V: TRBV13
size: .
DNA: TGTGCCAGCAGCTTCGGACGGGCCCAGGGGGAAAAACTGTTTTTT
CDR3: CASSFGRAQGEKLFF

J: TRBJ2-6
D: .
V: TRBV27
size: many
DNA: TGTGCCAGCAACCCCTGGCCCTCTGGGGCCAACGTCCTGACTTTC
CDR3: CASNPWPSGANVLTF

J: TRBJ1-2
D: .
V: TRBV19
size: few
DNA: TGTGCCAGCCTTATGTTCGGGGGCGGAGGCTATGGCTACACCTTC
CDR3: CASLMFGGGGYGYTF

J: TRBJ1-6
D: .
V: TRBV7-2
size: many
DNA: TGTGCCAGCAGCTTAGCCCAAGTTAATTCACCCCTCCACTTT
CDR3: CASSLAQVNSPLHF

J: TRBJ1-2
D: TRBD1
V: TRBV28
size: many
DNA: TGTGCCAGCAGTCCGACGGGACAGGGGAACTATGGCTACACCTTC
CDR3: CASSPTGQGNYGYTF

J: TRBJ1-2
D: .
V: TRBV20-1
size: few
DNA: TGCAGTGCTAGGTTAGGCTTTCGACCTGGGGACTCGGAAGGGGGAGGCTACACCTTC
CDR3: CSARLGFRPGDSEGGGYTF

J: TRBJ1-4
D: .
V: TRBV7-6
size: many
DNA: TGTGCCAGCAGCTTATGGGCCGAGGGTGAAAAACTGTTTTTT
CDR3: CASSLWAEGEKLFF

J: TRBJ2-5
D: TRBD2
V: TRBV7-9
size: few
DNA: TGTGCCAGCAGCTCCGGGACTAGCGGGTATGGGGTTGTAGAGACCCAGTACTTC
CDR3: CASSSGTSGYGVVETQYF